The 8 T cell receptor beta chains below come from one sample, sequenced in a study of blood T cells in healthy people across ages. Primed by a sample-barcoded 5' primer and a J-beta primer mix, a second PCR proceeded for 7 to 11 cycles. One entry per CDR3 protein results from TCRdb running MiXCR on the 5' RACE reads. The sample records around 1.1 million distinct CDR3 sequences, approximately 38% being singletons. The sample taken for sequencing was blood. These receptors originate from a man aged 18 to 30 in good health.

CDR3 sequence (DNA): TGCGCCAGCAGCCAAGGGGGGACAGGGGATAGGGAGGAGTTCTTC. It encodes CASSQGGTGDREEFF. The chain has TRBV4-1 and TRBJ2-1, with 10 positions matching TRBD1. The J segment lost 14 bases and the V segment lost 1 base, leaving 11 bases of the junction unmatched. This CDR3 region has 15 residues. The V gene's germline CDR1 is MGHRA and CDR2 YSYEKL.

This clonotype was recorded only once. Its ends do not fully match the called genes, so a read error is possible. V usage is TRBV6-2 or TRBV6-3 and J usage is TRBJ1-2, with D possibly matching TRBD1 (6 bases). This CDR3 has 13 amino acids. Germline V gives CDR1 MNHEY, CDR2 SVGEGT. CDR3 protein: CASSYGTRYGHTF. CDR3 bases: TGTGCCAGCAGTTACGGGACACGCTATGGCCACACCTTC.

Written as DNA, the CDR3 is TGTGCCAGCAGCCCGGTCGGGACAGCAAGCTACGAGCAGTACTTC. Translated, it gives CASSPVGTASYEQYF. This chain connects TRBV11-1 to TRBJ2-7; TRBD1 matches 7 bases. Germline V gene sequence: CDR1 SGHAT, CDR2 FQDESV (reference sequence). Losses at the gene ends were 5 bases for V and 3 bases for J; bases not matched to a gene: 10. CDR3 length equals 15 residues.

In this sample, this clonotype turned up a few times. This chain uses TRBV10-3 with TRBJ1-2; D remains ambiguous. Germline CDR1 ENHRY, CDR2 SYGVKD. The V and J ends lost 2 bases and 0 bases respectively, with 10 bases between them. The CDR3 length is 15 residues. CDR3 bases: TGTGCCATCAGTGAGCCCCGGGATCCTAACTATGGCTACACCTTC. Amino acids: CAISEPRDPNYGYTF.

This clonotype came up a few times. This chain uses TRBV4-2 with TRBJ1-1, with D possibly being TRBD1 (6 bases). With 0 bases removed from V and 4 bases from J, the gap between germline ends came to 12 bases. The CDR3 length is 15 residues. Germline CDR1 reads LGHNA; CDR2 reads YNFKEQ. The CDR3 DNA sequence: TGTGCCAGCAGCCAAGACCCCAGGGGTAGCACTGAAGCTTTCTTT. Protein sequence: CASSQDPRGSTEAFF.

In this sample, this clonotype turned up a few times. This chain connects TRBV20-1 to TRBJ1-2; D unresolved. Trimming pared 6 bases from V and 3 bases from J, leaving 11 bases between. Germline CDR1 reads DFQATT; CDR2 reads SNEGSKA (reference sequence). The CDR3 runs to 12 residues. The CDR3 region has the DNA TGCAGTGCCCAGGACGCTGACTATGGCTACACCTTC. Amino acids: CSAQDADYGYTF.

Of note for this clonotype: An end of the junction differs from the germline gene, which may be a read error. This chain links TRBV2 with TRBJ2-3; 7 positions match TRBD2. The CDR3 contains 14 residues. The germline CDR1 and CDR2 sequences are SNHLY and FYNNEI. The CDR3 DNA reads as TGTGCCAGCAGTGACAGGCGGGGGTCAGAAACGCAGTATTTT. It is translated as CASSDRRGSETQYF.

V is TRBV11-3 and J is TRBJ2-1, with D possibly being TRBD1 (7 bases). The J call is uncertain, as TRBJ2-7 better fits the DNA end. There are 16 residues in the CDR3. The V gene's germline CDR1 is SGHNT and CDR2 YENEEA. CDR3 amino acids: CASSLPGRGAYNEQYF. CDR3 DNA sequence: TGTGCCAGCAGCTTACCCGGCAGGGGGGCCTACAATGAGCAGTACTTC.